Here is one TCR beta chain with its context. This clonotype was found many times. Its antigen remains undetermined. No base quality information exists; no much larger clone differs at one position. The data belong to a study of T-cell memory formation after mild COVID-19 listed by TCRdb under 2021. Study-level background: TCR sequence clusters from the two donors were largely donor specific. In a couple of donors, T-cell clones that expanded and contracted after mild COVID-19 were tracked by sequencing TCRalpha and TCRbeta repertoires over time. Two young, previously healthy adult volunteers made up the cohort, one male and one female.

Ficoll-Paque density gradient centrifugation was used to isolate PBMCs. What the study reported, not specific to this receptor: Contracting CD4+ clones were found mainly in CM and EM memory subsets, while CD8+ clones were enriched in EMRA. Whether the second-wave clones peaking on day 37 were SARS-CoV-2 specific was not confirmed. Only a couple of mild cases were covered by the study, and larger cohorts that include severe cases with pre-infection samples were considered necessary. Clones that contracted from day 15 to 85 showed balanced CD4/CD8 phenotypes, whereas a second wave of clones that expanded from day 15 to 37 leaned towards CD4+. The detection of some responding clones in pre-infection memory suggests that pre-existing cross-reactive memory T cells joined the SARS-CoV-2 response.

The sample was run on an Illumina NovaSeq 6000. TCRalpha and TCRbeta cDNA libraries were built by 5'RACE with constant-segment primers, adding sample barcodes and unique molecular identifiers. RNA was extracted from every sample with Trizol reagent. Libraries were amplified in two PCR steps, with a second sample barcode and Illumina TruSeq adapters added in the second step. Sequencing of the libraries was done on an Illumina NovaSeq, producing 2 x 150 bp paired-end reads. Under the source paper's analysis protocol: With migec v1.2.7, reads were demultiplexed and then collapsed into UMI-guided consensus sequences. Using mixcr v2.1.11, UMI consensuses were aligned to TRA and TRB V and J templates and then assembled into clonotypes. A clonotype was counted as expanded or contracted only when both edgeR and NoisET called the clonotype significant, with the noise models trained on biological replicates. For edgeR calls, the cutoffs were a false discovery rate-adjusted p below 0.01 and a log2 fold-change threshold of 1. As an exploratory analysis of dynamics, max-normalized trajectories of the 1000 most abundant clonotypes were examined by PCA with hierarchical clustering. Each responding clone was given a CD4 or CD8 phenotype based on the CD4+ and CD8+ repertoires, which had been sequenced separately. TCRdb trimmed public reads at Q25 via fastp, called clones via MiXCR and kept in-frame beta chains. Each record represents a unique CDR3 protein, reported with the most common genes and DNA among its rows. The V and J calls reflect TCRdb's pipeline rather than the authors' work. The sample yields roughly 240,000 distinct CDR3 sequences; around 15% were counted once. Clones ranked in the top ten supply roughly 22% of the sample.

This clonotype was sampled from a man aged 18 to 30 who had mild COVID-19 (a few samples of this study predate the infection). The sample titles of this study are shuffled in the database, so cell type and time point are left out; the donor was told from shared clones. The specimen sequenced was PBMCs or a T cell subset sorted from them (not recorded which).

The CDR3 region: CASSQDIGGASDTQYF. Read as DNA, the sequence is TGTGCCAGCAGCCAAGATATCGGGGGGGCTTCAGATACGCAGTATTTT. This chain is built from TRBV4-2 and TRBJ2-3; 8 of the junction bases match TRBD2. From the cysteine up to the phenylalanine, the CDR3 has a length of 16 residues. Just the 48-base CDR3 DNA is kept, in frame starting at base 1. The junction shows trimming of 0 bases on V and 4 bases on J, and the gene matches do not reach 6 bases of it. According to the germline V gene, CDR1 reads LGHNA and CDR2 reads YNFKEQ.